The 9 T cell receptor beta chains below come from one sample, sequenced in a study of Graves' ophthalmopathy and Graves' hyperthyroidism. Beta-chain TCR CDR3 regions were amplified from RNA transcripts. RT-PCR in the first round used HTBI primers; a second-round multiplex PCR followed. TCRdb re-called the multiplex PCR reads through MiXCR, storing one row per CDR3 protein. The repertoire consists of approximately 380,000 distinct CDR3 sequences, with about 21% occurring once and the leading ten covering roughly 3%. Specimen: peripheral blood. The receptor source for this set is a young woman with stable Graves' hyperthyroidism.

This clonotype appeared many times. CDR3 nucleotide sequence: TGTGCCAGCAGTGAACGCGGGAACACTGAAGCTTTCTTT. Protein product: CASSERGNTEAFF. This chain connects TRBV2 to TRBJ1-1; D not certain. Trimming removed 2 bases at V and 1 base at J, with 5 bases between. The CDR3 totals 13 residues. The germline gives CDR1 SNHLY, CDR2 FYNNEI.

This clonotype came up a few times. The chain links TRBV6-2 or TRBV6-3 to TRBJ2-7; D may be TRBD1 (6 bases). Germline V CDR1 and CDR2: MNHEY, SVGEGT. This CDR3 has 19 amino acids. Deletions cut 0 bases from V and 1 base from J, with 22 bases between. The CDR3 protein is CASSYSRPNPGQTSYEQYF. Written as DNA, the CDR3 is TGTGCCAGCAGTTACTCACGGCCTAATCCGGGACAAACGTCCTACGAGCAGTACTTC.

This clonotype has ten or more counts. CDR3 in DNA: TGCAGTGCTAAGGTCTCTGGACGGGAGCGGGAAGGCTACACCTTC. Amino acid sequence: CSAKVSGREREGYTF. The chain uses TRBV20-1 and TRBJ1-2, with unresolved D. Germline V lookup: CDR1 DFQATT, CDR2 SNEGSKA (reference sequence). The CDR3 has 15 amino acids. Trimming shortened V by 4 bases and J by 8 bases, and 23 bases separated the two germline ends.

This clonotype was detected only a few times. The CDR3 nucleotides are TGTGCCAGCAGCGTAGAGCGGGGGGGCGTAGGGGAGCTGTTTTTT. This encodes CASSVERGGVGELFF. The rearrangement joins TRBV9 to TRBJ2-2; 10 bases are shared with TRBD2. Germline V lookup: CDR1 SGDLS, CDR2 YYNGEE. J was trimmed by 8 bases and V by 0 bases; bases with no gene match: 4. The CDR3 consists of 15 residues. Using reference TRBV9 and TRBJ2-2 for the parts outside the CDR3, the full variable domain is DSGVTQTPKHLITATGQRVTLRCSPRSGDLSVYWYQQSLDQGLQFLIQYYNGEERAKGNILERFSAQQFPDLHSELNLSSLELGDSALYFCASSVERGGVGELFFGEGSRLTVL.

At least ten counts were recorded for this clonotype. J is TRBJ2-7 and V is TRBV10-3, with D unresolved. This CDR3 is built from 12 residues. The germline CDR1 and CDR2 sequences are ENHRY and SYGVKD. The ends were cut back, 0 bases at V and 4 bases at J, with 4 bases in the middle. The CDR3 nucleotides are TGTGCCATCAGTGAGTCACGGTACGAGCAGTACTTC. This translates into CAISESRYEQYF.

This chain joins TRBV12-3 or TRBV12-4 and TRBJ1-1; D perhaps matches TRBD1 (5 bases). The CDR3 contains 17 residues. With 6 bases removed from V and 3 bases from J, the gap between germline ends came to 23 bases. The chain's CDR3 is CASRAGSTGGGYTEAFF. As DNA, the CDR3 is TGTGCCAGCAGGGCAGGGAGTACAGGTGGTGGATACACTGAAGCTTTCTTT.

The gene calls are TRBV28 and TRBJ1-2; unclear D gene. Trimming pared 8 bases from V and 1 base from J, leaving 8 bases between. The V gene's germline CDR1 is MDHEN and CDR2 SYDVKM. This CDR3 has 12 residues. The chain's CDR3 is CASRTVNYGYTF. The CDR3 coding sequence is TGTGCCAGCCGGACGGTTAACTATGGCTACACCTTC.

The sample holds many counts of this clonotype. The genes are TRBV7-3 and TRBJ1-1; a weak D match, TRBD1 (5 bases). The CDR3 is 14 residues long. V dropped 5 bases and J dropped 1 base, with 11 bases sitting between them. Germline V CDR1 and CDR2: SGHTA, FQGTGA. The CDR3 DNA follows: TGTGCCAGCAGCCCTGGACACCAGAACACTGAAGCTTTCTTT. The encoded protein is CASSPGHQNTEAFF.

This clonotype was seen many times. CDR3 in amino acids: CASRSTGEDEQYF. The CDR3 nucleotides read TGTGCCAGCCGTTCGACAGGGGAGGACGAGCAGTACTTC. The chain has TRBV6-2 or TRBV6-3 and TRBJ2-7; 8 positions agree with TRBD1. Germline lookup yields CDR1 MNHEY and CDR2 SVGEGT. The CDR3 runs 13 residues. V gave up 8 bases and J gave up 5 bases; unmatched junction bases: 8.